Here is one T cell receptor (beta chain) with its context. Its antigen is unidentified. This sample is drawn from a study of glioma-infiltrating T cells. Study findings and constraints: Tissue and blood shared very few CDR3 sequences. Gliomas, especially low-grade, showed above-expected tissue-blood divergence; non-neoplastic patients showed below.

Using RNA template, CDR3s of TCR alpha and beta were amplified with iRepertoire arm-PCR. Input was 100-400 ng of tissue mRNA or PBMC total RNA. One entry per CDR3 protein results from TCRdb running MiXCR on the multiplex PCR reads. Of roughly 100,000 distinct CDR3 sequences listed, about 30% are singletons. The ends were cut back, 2 bases at V and 10 bases at J, with 9 bases in the middle. The CDR3 covers 12 residues. From germline, CDR1 is SGHTA and CDR2 FQGNSA. The chain recombines TRBV7-2 with TRBJ2-1; D gene uncertain. The origin of this receptor is a human donor with low-grade glioma or glioblastoma, undergoing nonglioma brain surgery, or in good health (not recorded which). Specimen: glioma tissue, nonneoplastic brain tissue, or PBMCs (not recorded which). CDR3 sequence: CASSLNRYEQFF. The CDR3 region has the DNA TGTGCCAGCAGCTTAAACCGTTACGAGCAGTTCTTC.